The rows below give T cell receptor beta chains drawn from one sample of a study of blood T cell repertoires in COVID-19. Repertoires were generated with immunoSEQ multiplex PCR, while TCRdb's copy carries only in-frame clones and drops some. The table has roughly 40,000 clones, roughly 78% seen once. The material sequenced was peripheral blood. These receptors all come from a man between 65 and 80 years old with acute or convalescent COVID-19. Each CDR3 is given with its conserved first and last residue. Each record gives: clone size, V gene, D gene, J gene, CDR3 DNA, CDR3 protein. The D gene is left open where the match is weak. Size values are once, few and many counts, or a class for expanded clones, and some rows have none.

clone_size: once; v_call: TRBV7-2; d_call: .; j_call: TRBJ1-3; cdr3_nt: TGTGCCAGCAGACCAGGATTCTCTGGAAACACCATATATTTT; cdr3_aa: CASRPGFSGNTIYF
clone_size: .; v_call: TRBV10-3; d_call: .; j_call: TRBJ2-7; cdr3_nt: TGTGCCATCAGTGACAGGGTCCACACCTACGAGCAGTACTTC; cdr3_aa: CAISDRVHTYEQYF
clone_size: .; v_call: TRBV6-6; d_call: .; j_call: TRBJ1-4; cdr3_nt: TGTGCCAGTCGAGCTTATACGGGGGAAAAACTGTTTTTT; cdr3_aa: CASRAYTGEKLFF
clone_size: .; v_call: TRBV6-5; d_call: .; j_call: TRBJ2-7; cdr3_nt: TGTGCCAGCAGCCTCCCTGCGGGCTCCTACGAGCAGTACTTC; cdr3_aa: CASSLPAGSYEQYF
clone_size: .; v_call: TRBV28; d_call: .; j_call: TRBJ1-5; cdr3_nt: TGTGCCAGCAGTTTAGCGGGGACGGACCAGCCCCAGCATTTT; cdr3_aa: CASSLAGTDQPQHF
clone_size: .; v_call: TRBV19; d_call: .; j_call: TRBJ1-5; cdr3_nt: TGTGCCAGTAGTATCAGTAGCGAACGGCCCCAGCATTTT; cdr3_aa: CASSISSERPQHF
clone_size: .; v_call: TRBV14; d_call: .; j_call: TRBJ1-4; cdr3_nt: TGTGCCAGCAGCCCCGGGGGGGTACTTGGTCGTAATGAAAAACTGTTTTTT; cdr3_aa: CASSPGGVLGRNEKLFF
clone_size: few; v_call: TRBV9; d_call: TRBD2; j_call: TRBJ2-1; cdr3_nt: TGTGCCAGCAGCGAGCGACTAGCTGGTGAGCAGTTCTTC; cdr3_aa: CASSERLAGEQFF
clone_size: .; v_call: TRBV12-3/TRBV12-4; d_call: .; j_call: TRBJ1-1; cdr3_nt: TGTGCCAGCAGTTTCACCGGGAACACTGAAGCTTTCTTT; cdr3_aa: CASSFTGNTEAFF
clone_size: once; v_call: TRBV10-1; d_call: .; j_call: TRBJ1-2; cdr3_nt: TGCGCCAGCAGTGAGTTTCGGAACAGGGCCTATGGCTACACCTTC; cdr3_aa: CASSEFRNRAYGYTF
clone_size: .; v_call: TRBV19; d_call: TRBD1; j_call: TRBJ1-5; cdr3_nt: TGTGCCAGTAGTGCACCGGGACAGGGAGGCAATCAGCCCCAGCATTTT; cdr3_aa: CASSAPGQGGNQPQHF
clone_size: .; v_call: TRBV27; d_call: .; j_call: TRBJ1-5; cdr3_nt: TGTGCCAGCAGTTTGGGCGGGGAAGGTCAGCCCCAGCATTTT; cdr3_aa: CASSLGGEGQPQHF
clone_size: .; v_call: TRBV27; d_call: TRBD2; j_call: TRBJ2-7; cdr3_nt: TGTGCCAGCAGTTACGGACTAGCGGGAGGGCGCGAGCAGTACTTC; cdr3_aa: CASSYGLAGGREQYF
clone_size: .; v_call: TRBV7-9; d_call: .; j_call: TRBJ2-7; cdr3_nt: TGTGCCAGCAGCTTAGGGCCCCAGGTGCAGTACTTC; cdr3_aa: CASSLGPQVQYF
clone_size: .; v_call: TRBV3-1/TRBV3-2; d_call: TRBD1; j_call: TRBJ1-1; cdr3_nt: TGTGCCAGCAGTCCACACAGGGGCGGGACTGAAGCTTTCTTT; cdr3_aa: CASSPHRGGTEAFF
clone_size: few; v_call: TRBV19; d_call: TRBD1; j_call: TRBJ1-3; cdr3_nt: TGTGCCAGCACTACCGGGACAGGAGCCTCTGGAAACACCATATATTTT; cdr3_aa: CASTTGTGASGNTIYF
clone_size: .; v_call: TRBV9; d_call: .; j_call: TRBJ1-3; cdr3_nt: TGTGCCAGCAGCGTAGAAGCAGGAACTGGAAACACCATATATTTT; cdr3_aa: CASSVEAGTGNTIYF
clone_size: .; v_call: TRBV7-3; d_call: TRBD2; j_call: TRBJ2-2; cdr3_nt: TGTGCCAGCAGCTTATTAGCGGGGACCGGGGAGCTGTTTTTT; cdr3_aa: CASSLLAGTGELFF
clone_size: .; v_call: TRBV7-9; d_call: TRBD2; j_call: TRBJ2-1; cdr3_nt: TGTGCCAGCAGCTCTTTAGCGGGACCATACAATGAGCAGTTCTTC; cdr3_aa: CASSSLAGPYNEQFF
clone_size: once; v_call: TRBV11-2; d_call: TRBD2; j_call: TRBJ2-3; cdr3_nt: TGTGCCAGCAGCTTTACACTAGCGGGAGTAGATACGCAGTATTTT; cdr3_aa: CASSFTLAGVDTQYF
clone_size: .; v_call: TRBV11-2; d_call: .; j_call: TRBJ2-7; cdr3_nt: TGTGCCAGCAGCTTAGATCTAGGAGCGCTCCGATCTCGGGAGCAGTACTTC; cdr3_aa: CASSLDLGALRSREQYF
clone_size: .; v_call: TRBV27; d_call: .; j_call: TRBJ2-1; cdr3_nt: TGTGCCAGCAGGCTCCCGGGTCCTCAGCGCTACAATGAGCAGTTCTTC; cdr3_aa: CASRLPGPQRYNEQFF
clone_size: .; v_call: TRBV6-2/TRBV6-3; d_call: .; j_call: TRBJ2-1; cdr3_nt: TGTGCCAGCAGTTACTCGACAGGCAATGAGCAGTTCTTC; cdr3_aa: CASSYSTGNEQFF
clone_size: .; v_call: TRBV5-6; d_call: .; j_call: TRBJ1-2; cdr3_nt: TGTGCCAGCAGCTCGGTGGGGCAATGGCTATACTATGGCTACACCTTC; cdr3_aa: CASSSVGQWLYYGYTF
clone_size: .; v_call: TRBV10-1; d_call: .; j_call: TRBJ1-6; cdr3_nt: TGCGCCAGCGGGAGCTCCTATAATTCACCCCTCCACTTT; cdr3_aa: CASGSSYNSPLHF
clone_size: .; v_call: TRBV4-2; d_call: .; j_call: TRBJ1-2; cdr3_nt: TGTGCCAGCAGCCAAGATGAAGTGGGCGACTATGGCTACACCTTC; cdr3_aa: CASSQDEVGDYGYTF
clone_size: few; v_call: TRBV5-4; d_call: .; j_call: TRBJ1-1; cdr3_nt: TGTGCCAGCAGCTTGATTGACTTGAACACTGAAGCTTTCTTT; cdr3_aa: CASSLIDLNTEAFF
clone_size: many; v_call: TRBV7-9; d_call: TRBD2; j_call: TRBJ2-2; cdr3_nt: TGTGCCAGCAGCTTAGGACTAGCGGGGACCGGGGAGCTGTTTTTT; cdr3_aa: CASSLGLAGTGELFF
clone_size: .; v_call: TRBV28; d_call: TRBD1; j_call: TRBJ1-5; cdr3_nt: TGTGCCAGCAGTTTGATCCAGGGGGCGCGGGGGATTAATCAGCCCCAGCATTTT; cdr3_aa: CASSLIQGARGINQPQHF
clone_size: .; v_call: TRBV6-6; d_call: TRBD1; j_call: TRBJ1-6; cdr3_nt: TGTGCCAGCAGACCCACCAGGACAGGCGCTTCACCCCTCCACTTT; cdr3_aa: CASRPTRTGASPLHF
clone_size: .; v_call: TRBV28; d_call: .; j_call: TRBJ2-7; cdr3_nt: TGTGCCAGCAGTGGCGGGTATAACAGGGACGAGCAGTACTTC; cdr3_aa: CASSGGYNRDEQYF
clone_size: .; v_call: TRBV4-1; d_call: TRBD1; j_call: TRBJ2-2; cdr3_nt: TGCGCCAGCAGCCAAGGAGGTTCAGGGGGCTGGATCGGGGAGCTGTTTTTT; cdr3_aa: CASSQGGSGGWIGELFF
clone_size: .; v_call: TRBV19; d_call: .; j_call: TRBJ2-7; cdr3_nt: TGTGCCAGTACAACCGACAGAAGCTCCTACGAGCAGTACTTC; cdr3_aa: CASTTDRSSYEQYF
clone_size: .; v_call: TRBV6-6; d_call: .; j_call: TRBJ1-6; cdr3_nt: TGTGCCAGCAGATCCTTGGGGGCAGAAAATTCACCCCTCCACTTT; cdr3_aa: CASRSLGAENSPLHF
clone_size: .; v_call: TRBV7-2; d_call: .; j_call: TRBJ2-1; cdr3_nt: TGTGCCAGCAGCTTAATGGAGGGAGGCTCCTACAATGAGCAGTTCTTC; cdr3_aa: CASSLMEGGSYNEQFF
clone_size: .; v_call: TRBV7-9; d_call: .; j_call: TRBJ1-5; cdr3_nt: TGTGCCAGCAGCGACGACAGGTATAGCAATCAGCCCCAGCACTTT; cdr3_aa: CASSDDRYSNQPQHF
clone_size: .; v_call: TRBV19; d_call: .; j_call: TRBJ1-5; cdr3_nt: TGTGCCAGTAGTATAGCGGCAGGGGGCAATCAGCCCCAGCATTTT; cdr3_aa: CASSIAAGGNQPQHF
clone_size: .; v_call: TRBV2; d_call: TRBD1; j_call: TRBJ1-6; cdr3_nt: TGTGCCAGCACCCAGACAGGGTATTTGGATTCACCCCTCCACTTT; cdr3_aa: CASTQTGYLDSPLHF
clone_size: .; v_call: TRBV4-1; d_call: .; j_call: TRBJ1-6; cdr3_nt: TGCGCCAGCAGCCAACCGACAGATTTCTTAAGCTCCTATAATTCACCCCTCCACTTT; cdr3_aa: CASSQPTDFLSSYNSPLHF
clone_size: .; v_call: TRBV3-1/TRBV3-2; d_call: .; j_call: TRBJ1-2; cdr3_nt: TGTGCCAGCAGCCAAGGGACAACAGGCTACACCTTC; cdr3_aa: CASSQGTTGYTF
clone_size: .; v_call: TRBV7-2; d_call: TRBD2; j_call: TRBJ2-1; cdr3_nt: TGTGCCAGCAGCCTACTAGCGGGAGGGCGAAATGAGCAGTTCTTC; cdr3_aa: CASSLLAGGRNEQFF
clone_size: .; v_call: TRBV10-3; d_call: TRBD1; j_call: TRBJ1-5; cdr3_nt: TGTGCCATCAGTGAGTCGGGGGGACAGAATCAGCCCCAGCATTTT; cdr3_aa: CAISESGGQNQPQHF
clone_size: .; v_call: TRBV28; d_call: .; j_call: TRBJ1-4; cdr3_nt: TGTGCCAGCAGGTTCGGAGGCGTCGAAGAGCGTGAAAAACTGTTTTTT; cdr3_aa: CASRFGGVEEREKLFF
clone_size: .; v_call: TRBV6-1; d_call: .; j_call: TRBJ2-1; cdr3_nt: TGTGCCAGCAGTGAACTACAGGGCTATGAGCAGTTCTTC; cdr3_aa: CASSELQGYEQFF
clone_size: .; v_call: TRBV6-2/TRBV6-3; d_call: TRBD2; j_call: TRBJ2-7; cdr3_nt: TGTGCCAGCACCCCGGAGGTAGCGGGGGCCTACGAGCAGTACTTC; cdr3_aa: CASTPEVAGAYEQYF
clone_size: .; v_call: TRBV2; d_call: .; j_call: TRBJ2-1; cdr3_nt: TGTGCCAGCTCGGTCGACAGGAGCTCCTACAATGAGCAGTTCTTC; cdr3_aa: CASSVDRSSYNEQFF
clone_size: .; v_call: TRBV27; d_call: TRBD1; j_call: TRBJ1-5; cdr3_nt: TGTGCCAGCAGTTCCGGGACAGCCAGCAATCAGCCCCAGCATTTT; cdr3_aa: CASSSGTASNQPQHF
clone_size: .; v_call: TRBV15; d_call: .; j_call: TRBJ1-5; cdr3_nt: TGTGCCACCAGCAGAGCTGGGCAATACAGTCAGCCCCAGCATTTT; cdr3_aa: CATSRAGQYSQPQHF
clone_size: .; v_call: TRBV11-3; d_call: TRBD2; j_call: TRBJ2-1; cdr3_nt: TGTGCCAGCAGCCGGGGCCTAACTAGCGGGAGCTCCTACAATGAGCAGTTCTTC; cdr3_aa: CASSRGLTSGSSYNEQFF
clone_size: .; v_call: TRBV15; d_call: .; j_call: TRBJ2-1; cdr3_nt: TGTGCCACCAGCAGAGAGGACAGAATACAGTTCTTC; cdr3_aa: CATSREDRIQFF
clone_size: few; v_call: TRBV10-3; d_call: TRBD2; j_call: TRBJ2-1; cdr3_nt: TGTGCCATCAACACGGGACTAGCGGGAGGGTTAGGTGAGCAGTTCTTC; cdr3_aa: CAINTGLAGGLGEQFF
clone_size: .; v_call: TRBV21-1; d_call: .; j_call: TRBJ1-4; cdr3_nt: TGTGCCAGCAACCCGAATGTGCCTCGAAGGCGGGGGCAGGTAGGTTTTACAACTAATGAAAAACTGTTTTTT; cdr3_aa: CASNPNVPRRRGQVGFTTNEKLFF
clone_size: .; v_call: TRBV18; d_call: TRBD1; j_call: TRBJ2-1; cdr3_nt: TGTGCCAGCTCACGCCCCGGGACAGAGAATGAGCAGTTCTTC; cdr3_aa: CASSRPGTENEQFF